These 18 T cell receptor beta chains were sequenced from one sample in a study of shared clonotypes between healthy human individuals. Produced via immunoSEQ multiplex PCR; TCRdb's table is partial and in-frame only. Among about 330,000 clones, around 90% were seen once, and the ten largest hold 15% to 20%. Input material: memory CD8+ T cells sorted from blood. Sample subset: CD45RO+ cells pooled with CCR7-negative TemRA cells. The origin of the receptors is a man younger than 35 in good health.

The chain combines TRBV4-1 with TRBJ1-2; 12 nucleotides match TRBD1. The CDR3 covers 17 residues. V was clipped by 4 bases and J by 4 bases; unmatched bases: 10. The germline gives CDR1 MGHRA, CDR2 YSYEKL. The CDR3 spells CASSPSGQGARVYGYTF. The CDR3 region has the DNA TGCGCCAGCAGCCCCTCGGGACAGGGGGCGCGGGTCTATGGCTACACCTTC.

This rearrangement joins TRBV5-4 to TRBJ2-7, with unresolved D. Per the germline V gene, CDR1 is SGHNT and CDR2 is YYREEE (reference sequence). The V end lost 4 bases, the J end lost 7 bases, and 15 bases lay between the germline ends. This CDR3 region has 13 residues. The CDR3 protein is CASSPPGSGEQYF. In nucleotides, the CDR3 is TGTGCCAGCAGCCCGCCGGGCTCAGGAGAGCAGTACTTC.

The genes are TRBV27 and TRBJ2-7; the D is unclear. Trimming left V 3 bases short and J 4 bases short, with 13 bases between. CDR1 and CDR2 (germline): MNHEY, SMNVEV (reference sequence). The CDR3 consists of 14 residues. CDR3 nucleotide sequence: TGTGCCAGCAGTTTCGCGACTGGCGGATACGAGCAGTACTTC. Its translation: CASSFATGGYEQYF.

The chain employs TRBV27 and TRBJ1-1; no clear D gene. CDR1 MNHEY and CDR2 SMNVEV come from the germline V gene (reference sequence). This CDR3 is 12 amino acids long. Trimming removed 6 bases from V and 7 bases from J, with 12 bases in between. CDR3 residues: CASRRPGGEAFF. CDR3 coding DNA: TGTGCCAGCAGACGACCAGGCGGTGAAGCTTTCTTT.

In DNA form, the CDR3 reads TGTGCCAGCAGTTACGGGCGAGGGGGGTACGAGCAGTACTTC. This encodes CASSYGRGGYEQYF. The chain couples TRBV6-5 to TRBJ2-7; D possibly matches TRBD1 or TRBD2 (6 bases each). V lost 2 bases and J lost 4, with 12 bases in between. The CDR3 sequence is 14 residues long. Germline CDR1 MNHEY, CDR2 SVGAGI.

The genes are TRBV6-1 and TRBJ2-7; D might be TRBD1 or TRBD2, each matching 5 bases. The CDR3 runs 16 residues. V shed 6 bases and J shed 1 base, with 19 bases lying between them. CDR1 is MNHNS, CDR2 SASEGT, per germline. CDR3 loop: CASRERMGRGSYEQYF. CDR3 nucleotide sequence: TGTGCCAGCAGGGAAAGAATGGGACGGGGATCCTACGAGCAGTACTTC.

The J gene is TRBJ2-3, the V gene TRBV5-1; D uncertain. Trimming shortened V by 2 bases and J by 1 base, and 5 bases separated the two germline ends. CDR1 and CDR2 from the germline V gene are SGHRS and YFSETQ. This CDR3 is built from 13 residues. This CDR3 reads CASSLRGTDTQYF. The DNA for the CDR3 is TGCGCCAGCAGCTTAAGAGGCACAGATACGCAGTATTTT.

The chain links TRBV5-4 to TRBJ2-7, with a possible D match to TRBD1 (6 bases). Germline values: CDR1 SGHNT, CDR2 YYREEE (reference sequence). V lost 0 bases and J lost 5, with 15 bases in between. The CDR3 loop spans 15 amino acids. CDR3 residues: CASSLVGGRFDEQYF. CDR3 in DNA: TGTGCCAGCAGCTTGGTTGGGGGCCGTTTCGACGAGCAGTACTTC. Full variable domain (missing parts from reference TRBV5-4 and TRBJ2-7): ETGVTQSPTHLIKTRGQQVTLRCSSQSGHNTVSWYQQALGQGPQFIFQYYREEENGRGNFPPRFSGLQFPNYSSELNVNALELDDSALYLCASSLVGGRFDEQYFGPGTRLTVT.

The chain is built from TRBV11-2 and TRBJ1-2; 9 bases are shared with TRBD1. Germline CDR1 and CDR2: SGHAT and FQNNGV. V gave up 6 bases and J gave up 2 bases; unmatched junction bases: 4. The CDR3 runs 14 residues. The CDR3 loop is CASSDTGGNYGYTF. The DNA of the CDR3 is TGTGCCAGCAGTGATACAGGGGGCAACTATGGCTACACCTTC. Drawing the rest from reference TRBV11-2 and TRBJ1-2, the complete variable domain is EAGVAQSPRYKIIEKRQSVAFWCNPISGHATLYWYQQILGQGPKLLIQFQNNGVVDDSQLPKDRFSAERLKGVDSTLKIQPAKLEDSAVYLCASSDTGGNYGYTFGSGTRLTVV.

This clone was recorded once. The V call is TRBV9, the J call TRBJ2-3; 9 bases align to TRBD2. The CDR3 has 16 amino acids. From germline, CDR1 is SGDLS and CDR2 YYNGEE. V shed 0 bases and J 0 bases; nucleotides not matched to a gene: 2. CDR3 DNA sequence: TGTGCCAGCAGCGTAGTCAGCGGGGGGAGCACAGATACGCAGTATTTT. This sequence encodes CASSVVSGGSTDTQYF.

In its sample, this clone was seen once. The chain is built from TRBV6-4 and TRBJ1-2; 10 bases fit TRBD1. With 6 bases clipped from V and 5 bases from J, the junction kept 12 bases outside the gene matches. CDR1 MRHNA and CDR2 SNTAGT come from the germline V gene. CDR3 length: 16 residues. Here the CDR3 reads CASSETLGQGTYGYTF. The CDR3 bases are TGTGCCAGCAGCGAGACTTTGGGACAGGGGACGTATGGCTACACCTTC.

This clone was found a few times. Written as DNA, the CDR3 is TGTGCCTGGTCAGGGGAGAACTACGAGCAGTACTTC. This encodes CAWSGENYEQYF. V gene TRBV30 combines with J gene TRBJ2-7; a weak D match, TRBD1 (6 bases). This CDR3 is 12 amino acids long. The ends were cut back, 5 bases at V and 3 bases at J, with 11 bases in the middle. Germline loops: CDR1 GTSNPN, CDR2 SVGIG (reference sequence). The variable domain in full, completed from reference TRBV30 and TRBJ2-7, reads SQTIHQWPATLVQPVGSPLSLECTVEGTSNPNLYWYRQAAGRGLQLLFYSVGIGQISSEVPQNLSASRPQDRQFILSSKKLLLSDSGFYLCAWSGENYEQYFGPGTRLTVT.

CDR3 bases: TGTGCCATCAGTGACCACGGAGCAACTAATGAAAAACTGTTTTTT. Translation: CAISDHGATNEKLFF. The chain uses TRBV10-3 and TRBJ1-4; D is undetermined. CDR3 length equals 15 residues. CDR1 is ENHRY and CDR2 is SYGVKD in the germline V gene. Trimming removed 3 bases from V and 0 bases from J, with 8 bases in between.

This clone was found a few times. The V and J genes are TRBV9 and TRBJ2-3; the match to TRBD1 covers 7 bases. Germline-derived CDR1 and CDR2 are SGDLS and YYNGEE. The CDR3 sequence is 16 residues long. The V gene end was trimmed by 3 bases and the J gene end by 0 bases; junction bases not matched to a gene: 7. In DNA, the CDR3 is TGTGCCAGCAGCGGAGACAGGGTTATTAGCACAGATACGCAGTATTTT. It translates to CASSGDRVISTDTQYF.

The chain has TRBV18 and TRBJ2-4; tentatively, D is TRBD2 (6 bases). The germline CDR1 and CDR2 sequences are KGHSH and LQKENI. V gave up 2 bases and J gave up 7 bases, with 18 bases separating them. This CDR3 has 16 amino acids. This CDR3 reads CASSPFSGREANIQYF. CDR3 bases: TGTGCCAGCTCACCATTTTCGGGCAGGGAGGCGAACATTCAGTACTTC.

This chain uses TRBV10-3 with TRBJ1-2, with D tentatively TRBD1 (5 bases). With 3 bases removed from V and 5 bases from J, the gap between germline ends came to 10 bases. Per the germline V gene, CDR1 is ENHRY and CDR2 is SYGVKD. This CDR3 is 13 amino acids long. The CDR3, as DNA: TGTGCCATCAGTGACGGCAGGGAGTATGGCTACACCTTC. Amino acids: CAISDGREYGYTF.

This chain joins TRBV29-1 and TRBJ2-1; a possible D gene is TRBD1 (5 bases). The CDR3 contains 17 residues. V was clipped by 5 bases and J by 0 bases, with 20 bases between them. The germline CDR1 and CDR2 sequences are SQVTM and ANQGSEA. The CDR3 nucleotides read TGCAGCGTTCTACCCACCAGGGTCTCTAGCTCCTACAATGAGCAGTTCTTC. This gives the protein CSVLPTRVSSSYNEQFF.

V gene TRBV7-2 combines with J gene TRBJ2-3, with 7 bases lining up with TRBD1. The trim removed 0 bases at V and 2 bases at J, leaving 8 bases unmatched. CDR1 and CDR2 from the germline V gene are SGHTA and FQGNSA. The CDR3 consists of 17 residues. In nucleotides, the CDR3 is TGTGCCAGCAGCTTAGCAACCGGGACAGAATACACAGATACGCAGTATTTT. This sequence encodes CASSLATGTEYTDTQYF.